The 29 T cell receptor beta chains reported below all come from one sample, sequenced in a study of cytomegalovirus exposure and HLA in healthy donors. A multiplex PCR was run with 60 Vbeta primers and 13 Jbeta primers. The protocol was immunoSEQ multiplex PCR, while the TCRdb copy is restricted to in-frame clones and leaves out a portion. The data hold about 150,000 clones, with over 70% observed a single time. Sequenced input: PBMCs. The receptors were sampled from a woman in her thirties or forties in good health and CMV-seropositive.

This chain links TRBV10-3 with TRBJ2-2, with D possibly being TRBD2 (5 bases). V was cut by 7 bases and J by 3 bases, with 12 bases left in between. Germline CDR1 reads ENHRY; CDR2 reads SYGVKD. The CDR3 has 14 residues. For the CDR3, the DNA is TGTGCCATCAAGCCAGGAGGAGACACCGGGGAGCTGTTTTTT. Residues: CAIKPGGDTGELFF.

The chain is built from TRBV5-5 and TRBJ1-3; D not certain. V was pared by 0 bases and J by 4 bases, with 8 bases between. Germline V gene data show CDR1 as SGHKS and CDR2 as YYEKEE (reference sequence). The CDR3 covers 14 residues. CDR3 loop: CASSLELGGNTIYF. CDR3 nucleotides: TGTGCCAGCAGCTTGGAGTTGGGCGGAAACACCATATATTTT.

The V and J genes are TRBV19 and TRBJ1-4; D is unresolved. Trimming left V 11 bases short and J 7 bases short, with 20 bases between. CDR3 size: 14 residues. Germline CDR1 and CDR2: LNHDA and SQIVND (reference sequence). The CDR3 nucleotides are TGTGCCTCTCGGCGAACAGCTTTGGGTGAAAAACTGTTTTTT. This translates into CASRRTALGEKLFF.

CDR3 in amino acids: CASSLIGSSGQPQHF. In DNA, the CDR3 is TGTGCCAGCAGCTTAATAGGGTCGAGCGGGCAGCCCCAGCATTTT. This chain joins TRBV7-9 and TRBJ1-5; the D is unclear. V lost 2 bases to trimming and J lost 7 bases, with 15 bases between them. This CDR3 is 15 amino acids long. Germline CDR1 reads SEHNR; CDR2 reads FQNEAQ (reference sequence).

This clone has a single count. The J gene is TRBJ1-5, the V gene TRBV9; D ambiguous. The CDR3 is made up of 17 amino acids. CDR1 is SGDLS and CDR2 is YYNGEE in the germline V gene. The germline V and J ends were trimmed by 3 bases and 4 bases, with 20 bases remaining between them. This CDR3 is CASSARGTTNRNQPQHF. The CDR3 DNA reads TGTGCCAGCAGCGCACGGGGAACTACTAATAGAAATCAGCCCCAGCATTTT.

The chain uses TRBV2 and TRBJ2-1; the D gene is possibly TRBD1 (6 bases). V was pared by 6 bases and J by 4 bases, with 19 bases between. The CDR3 contains 16 residues. Germline CDR1 is SNHLY and CDR2 is FYNNEI. The CDR3 DNA follows: TGTGCCAGCAGAAGACAGGTCCTCCAGTCTTACAATGAGCAGTTCTTC. It is translated as CASRRQVLQSYNEQFF.

The chain joins TRBV30 to TRBJ2-6, with a possible D match to TRBD1 (6 bases). The germline V gene has CDR1 GTSNPN and CDR2 SVGIG (reference sequence). The CDR3 covers 12 residues. V was clipped by 5 bases and J by 4 bases, with 6 bases between them. CDR3 in amino acids: CAWGQGANVLTF. The CDR3 DNA sequence: TGTGCCTGGGGACAGGGGGCCAACGTCCTGACTTTC.

V gene TRBV28 combines with J gene TRBJ2-7; 9 bases line up with TRBD2. The CDR3 is 15 residues long. The V gene's germline CDR1 is MDHEN and CDR2 SYDVKM. The V and J ends lost 5 bases and 5 bases, in that order; junction bases with no gene match: 10. The CDR3 sequence: CASSPGLATFHEQYF. The DNA of the CDR3 is TGTGCCAGCAGTCCTGGACTAGCGACGTTCCACGAGCAGTACTTC.

In the case of this clone: Other DNA sequences in this sample translate to the same CDR3. The V gene is TRBV7-9, the J gene TRBJ1-1, with D unresolved. Trimming cost V 9 bases and J 1 base, with 12 bases left between them. The CDR3 has 13 residues. Per the germline V gene, CDR1 is SEHNR and CDR2 is FQNEAQ (reference sequence). CDR3 in amino acids: CASSYRANTEAFF. DNA of the CDR3: TGTGCCAGTAGTTATAGAGCGAACACTGAAGCTTTCTTT.

The chain has TRBV5-4 and TRBJ1-3, with 9 bases aligning to TRBD1. The CDR3 runs 15 residues. The germline CDR1 and CDR2 sequences are SGHNT and YYREEE (reference sequence). The trim removed 3 bases at V and 2 bases at J, leaving 3 bases unmatched. CDR3 nucleotide sequence: TGTGCCAGCAGCTCACGGACAGGGGCTGGAAACACCATATATTTT. It yields the protein CASSSRTGAGNTIYF.

The V call is TRBV5-1, the J call TRBJ1-6; D ambiguous. The CDR3 is 14 residues long. Trimming removed 0 bases at V and 8 bases at J, with 9 bases between. Germline CDR1 SGHRS, CDR2 YFSETQ. Here the CDR3 DNA reads TGCGCCAGCAGCTTGGAGTACGGTGATTCACCCCTCCACTTT. Translated, it gives CASSLEYGDSPLHF. Complete variable domain (other parts from reference TRBV5-1 and TRBJ1-6): KAGVTQTPRYLIKTRGQQVTLSCSPISGHRSVSWYQQTPGQGLQFLFEYFSETQRNKGNFPGRFSGRQFSNSRSEMNVSTLELGDSALYLCASSLEYGDSPLHFGNGTRLTVT.

The chain joins TRBV6-5 to TRBJ1-2; TRBD1 matches 9 bases. Germline assignment: CDR1 MNHEY and CDR2 SVGAGI. The CDR3 covers 14 residues. The J segment lost 3 bases and the V segment lost 7 bases, leaving 6 bases of the junction unmatched. CDR3 residues: CASKTGTGHYGYTF. The CDR3 region has the DNA TGTGCCAGCAAAACCGGGACAGGGCACTATGGCTACACCTTC.

The J gene is TRBJ1-3, the V gene TRBV23-1; D not resolved. TRBV23-1 is assigned to the ORF class and has an uncertain function. This CDR3 contains 15 residues. Deletions cut 11 bases from V and 2 bases from J, with 19 bases between. CDR3 DNA sequence: TGCGCCGGTTCCCCCGCAGGAAGGACTGGAAACACCATATATTTT. Protein sequence: CAGSPAGRTGNTIYF.

The CDR3 spells CASSLERATNEKLFF. CDR3 nucleotides: TGCGCCAGCAGCTTGGAGAGGGCTACTAATGAAAAACTGTTTTTT. This chain joins TRBV5-1 and TRBJ1-4, with D unclear. Germline loops: CDR1 SGHRS, CDR2 YFSETQ. The length of the CDR3 is 15 residues. The V gene lost 0 bases and the J gene lost 2 bases, with 8 bases spanning the gap.

There are a few counts of this clone. This sequence joins TRBV4-1 and TRBJ1-5; 11 bases agree with TRBD1. Germline loops: CDR1 MGHRA, CDR2 YSYEKL. This CDR3 comprises 17 residues. Losses at the gene ends were 4 bases for V and 8 bases for J; bases not matched to a gene: 13. This CDR3 reads CASSPSPGTGGEKPQHF. CDR3 DNA: TGCGCCAGCAGCCCAAGTCCCGGGACAGGGGGAGAGAAGCCCCAGCATTTT.

This chain connects TRBV5-4 to TRBJ1-1; 11 bases line up with TRBD1. Germline assignment: CDR1 SGHNT and CDR2 YYREEE (reference sequence). The CDR3 has 15 residues. V lost 2 bases and J lost 4; bases outside the gene matches: 4. This CDR3 is CASSFSGTGGTEAFF. The CDR3, as DNA: TGTGCCAGCAGCTTCAGTGGGACAGGGGGCACTGAAGCTTTCTTT.

The rearrangement links TRBV10-2 to TRBJ2-7; 8 bases fit TRBD1. Germline CDR1 reads WSHSY; CDR2 reads SAAADI. The V and J ends lost 4 bases and 7 bases, in that order; junction bases with no gene match: 6. CDR3 length: 13 residues. DNA for the CDR3: TGCGCCAGCAGTGGGGGGACAGGACTTGAGCAGTACTTC. This sequence encodes CASSGGTGLEQYF.

The CDR3 protein is CASSQEPGTGRELFF. DNA of the CDR3: TGTGCCAGCAGCCAAGAGCCCGGGACAGGAAGGGAGCTGTTTTTT. The rearrangement uses TRBV4-2 and TRBJ2-2, with TRBD1 identical over 8 bases. Trimming cost V 0 bases and J 9 bases; bases outside gene matches: 6. This CDR3 is built from 15 residues. Germline V gene sequence: CDR1 LGHNA, CDR2 YNFKEQ.

This chain connects TRBV10-2 to TRBJ1-4; TRBD1 agrees at 7 bases. The CDR3 sequence is 14 residues long. Trimming cost V 4 bases and J 8 bases; bases outside gene matches: 7. Germline V gene lookup returns CDR1 WSHSY and CDR2 SAAADI. The CDR3 sequence: CASSGGGTAEKLFF. CDR3 DNA: TGCGCCAGCAGTGGTGGGGGGACAGCAGAAAAACTGTTTTTT.

The chain uses TRBV10-3 and TRBJ2-7, with 10 bases matching TRBD1. V lost 6 bases and J lost 4; bases outside the gene matches: 3. CDR3 length: 13 amino acids. The germline V gene encodes CDR1 ENHRY and CDR2 SYGVKD. The chain's CDR3 is CAIRTGGGYEQYF. The CDR3 DNA follows: TGTGCCATCAGGACAGGGGGCGGGTACGAGCAGTACTTC.

This rearrangement joins TRBV20-1 to TRBJ1-2; no clear D. This CDR3 has 11 residues. From germline, CDR1 is DFQATT and CDR2 SNEGSKA (reference sequence). Trimming shortened V by 6 bases and J by 2 bases, and 7 bases separated the two germline ends. Here the CDR3 DNA reads TGCAGTGCGGCGGAAAACTATGGCTACACCTTC. Its protein is CSAAENYGYTF.

The genes are TRBV4-1 and TRBJ2-1; D not certain. This CDR3 comprises 14 residues. In germline, CDR1 is MGHRA, CDR2 YSYEKL. Trimming left V 0 bases short and J 14 bases short, with 17 bases between. Written as DNA, the CDR3 is TGCGCCAGCAGCCAAGAATCGGCGCCGACGCGGAAGTTCTTC. Protein product: CASSQESAPTRKFF.

The gene calls are TRBV6-1 and TRBJ1-4; D remains unclear. CDR3 length equals 15 residues. In germline, CDR1 is MNHNS, CDR2 SASEGT. V was shortened by 6 bases and J by 10 bases, with 21 bases between the two germline ends. The CDR3 spells CASSPPGAGSGKLFF. CDR3 nucleotide sequence: TGTGCCAGCAGCCCCCCAGGTGCTGGGAGTGGAAAACTGTTTTTT.

This chain links TRBV5-1 with TRBJ2-1; TRBD2 matches at 14 bases. The CDR3 consists of 16 residues. The ends lost 2 bases at V and 9 bases at J; junction bases unmatched: 7. Germline CDR1 is SGHRS and CDR2 is YFSETQ. As DNA, the CDR3 is TGCGCCAGCAGCTTCCAGGGACTAGCGGGGGAGGTTGAGCAGTTCTTC. It yields the protein CASSFQGLAGEVEQFF.

This clone was observed once. The chain carries TRBV7-9 and TRBJ1-4; possible D gene TRBD1, 5 bases. Germline loops: CDR1 SEHNR, CDR2 FQNEAQ (reference sequence). The V end lost 5 bases, the J end lost 7 bases, and 14 bases lay between the germline ends. The CDR3 runs 14 residues. The CDR3 sequence is CASSPGGGSEKLFF. For the CDR3, the DNA is TGTGCCAGCAGCCCCGGGGGTGGGAGTGAAAAACTGTTTTTT. Variable domain in full (rest from reference TRBV7-9 and TRBJ1-4): DTGVSQNPRHKITKRGQNVTFRCDPISEHNRLYWYRQTLGQGPEFLTYFQNEAQLEKSRLLSDRFSAERPKGSFSTLEIQRTEQGDSAMYLCASSPGGGSEKLFFGSGTQLSVL.

This chain connects TRBV10-1 to TRBJ2-3, with D possibly TRBD1 on 6 matching bases. Germline CDR1 and CDR2: WNHNN and SYGVQD (reference sequence). The CDR3 is made up of 17 amino acids. V was trimmed by 0 bases and J by 0 bases, leaving 13 bases between them. The CDR3 region has the DNA TGCGCCAGCAGTGAGTCGCCAGGACAGACTAGCACAGATACGCAGTATTTT. It yields the protein CASSESPGQTSTDTQYF.

The rearrangement joins TRBV29-1 to TRBJ2-5; no reliable D call. This CDR3 has 13 residues. V was pared by 4 bases and J by 4 bases, with 13 bases between. CDR1 is SQVTM, CDR2 ANQGSEA, per germline. The CDR3 region is CSVGVSLAETQYF. The CDR3 nucleotides read TGCAGCGTTGGGGTTAGCCTTGCAGAGACCCAGTACTTC. The variable domain in full, with the rest retrieved from reference TRBV29-1 and TRBJ2-5, is SAVISQKPSRDICQRGTSLTIQCQVDSQVTMMFWYRQQPGQSLTLIATANQGSEATYESGFVIDKFPISRPNLTFSTLTVSNMSPEDSSIYLCSVGVSLAETQYFGPGTRLLVL.

This clone was seen only a few times. The V gene is TRBV30, the J gene TRBJ2-1, with D tentatively TRBD2 (6 bases). The germline V gene encodes CDR1 GTSNPN and CDR2 SVGIG (reference sequence). This CDR3 has 13 residues. Trimming removed 0 bases at V and 9 bases at J, with 12 bases between. CDR3: CAWSVASAGEQFF. The CDR3 DNA reads TGTGCCTGGAGTGTCGCTAGCGCCGGTGAGCAGTTCTTC.

The rearrangement joins TRBV4-1 to TRBJ2-1; TRBD2 might be the D (6 bases). Germline V gene data show CDR1 as MGHRA and CDR2 as YSYEKL. This CDR3 has 15 residues. The ends were cut back, 4 bases at V and 5 bases at J, with 15 bases in the middle. The CDR3 loop reads CASSPGLAWNNEQFF. CDR3 DNA sequence: TGCGCCAGCAGCCCGGGACTGGCATGGAACAATGAGCAGTTCTTC.